This entry describes one T cell receptor beta chain. Its matching antigen is unknown. The sample originates from a study of cytomegalovirus exposure and HLA in healthy donors. Study-level findings and limits: Most TCR beta V segments were productive about 87% or about 30% of the time in an earlier analysis. The study labeled fewer than 200 TCR beta chains cytomegalovirus-associated. What a later analysis reportedly showed was that an Asian-associated ancestry cluster had fewer N-insertions than the 666-donor mean.

The PCR had 60 Vbeta and 13 Jbeta primers. Authors' data handling: Later, an analysis found roughly 80 million unique TCR beta chains, and 8.5 million to 12 million of these were shared. The method was immunoSEQ multiplex PCR; TCRdb's version includes in-frame clones alone and lacks a portion of them. V, J and clone size are taken as reported in that table, and D and trimming were inferred from the DNA itself. The sample has roughly 110,000 clones, 82% seen once. With 0 bases removed from V and 5 bases from J, the gap between germline ends came to 16 bases. Germline CDR1 is KGHSH and CDR2 is LQKENI. This CDR3 has 16 amino acids.

The chain recombines TRBV18 with TRBJ2-5, with D possibly TRBD2 on 8 matching bases. The clonotype originates from a man between 50 and 59 years old in good health and CMV-seronegative. Sample: PBMCs. The CDR3 nucleotides read TGTGCCAGCTCACCACCTACGGGAGGGGGCCCGGAGACCCAGTACTTC. Protein product: CASSPPTGGGPETQYF.